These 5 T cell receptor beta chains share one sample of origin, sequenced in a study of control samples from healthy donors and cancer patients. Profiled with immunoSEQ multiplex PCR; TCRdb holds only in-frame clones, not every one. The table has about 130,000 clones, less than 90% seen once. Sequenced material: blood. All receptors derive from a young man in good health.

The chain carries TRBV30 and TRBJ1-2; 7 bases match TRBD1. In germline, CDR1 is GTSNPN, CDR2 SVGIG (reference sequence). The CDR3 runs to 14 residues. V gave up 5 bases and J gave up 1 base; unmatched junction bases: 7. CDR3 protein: CAWQKTGINYGYTF. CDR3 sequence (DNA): TGTGCCTGGCAGAAGACAGGGATTAACTATGGCTACACCTTC.

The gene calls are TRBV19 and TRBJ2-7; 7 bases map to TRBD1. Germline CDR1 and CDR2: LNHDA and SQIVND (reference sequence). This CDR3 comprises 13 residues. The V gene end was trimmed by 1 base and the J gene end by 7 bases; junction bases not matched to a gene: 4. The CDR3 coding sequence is TGTGCCAGTAGTATAGCCAGGGGGTCGGAGCAGTACTTC. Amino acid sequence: CASSIARGSEQYF.

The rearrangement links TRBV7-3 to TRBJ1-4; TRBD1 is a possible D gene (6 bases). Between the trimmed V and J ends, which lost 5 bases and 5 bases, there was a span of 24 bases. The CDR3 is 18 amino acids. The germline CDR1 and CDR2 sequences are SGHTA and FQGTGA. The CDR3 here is CASSLNQLNRVGNEKLFF. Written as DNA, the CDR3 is TGTGCCAGCAGCCTGAACCAACTTAACAGGGTGGGAAATGAAAAACTGTTTTTT. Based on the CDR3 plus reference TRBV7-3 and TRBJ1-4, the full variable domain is GAGVSQTPSNKVTEKGKYVELRCDPISGHTALYWYRQSLGQGPEFLIYFQGTGAADDSGLPNDRFFAVRPEGSVSTLKIQRTERGDSAVYLCASSLNQLNRVGNEKLFFGSGTQLSVL.

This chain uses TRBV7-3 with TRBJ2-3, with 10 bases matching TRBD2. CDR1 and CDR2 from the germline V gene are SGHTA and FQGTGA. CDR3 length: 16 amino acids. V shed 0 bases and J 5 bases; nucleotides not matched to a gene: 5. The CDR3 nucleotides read TGTGCCAGCAGCTTAACCAGCGGGAGGGCCTTAGATACGCAGTATTTT. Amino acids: CASSLTSGRALDTQYF.

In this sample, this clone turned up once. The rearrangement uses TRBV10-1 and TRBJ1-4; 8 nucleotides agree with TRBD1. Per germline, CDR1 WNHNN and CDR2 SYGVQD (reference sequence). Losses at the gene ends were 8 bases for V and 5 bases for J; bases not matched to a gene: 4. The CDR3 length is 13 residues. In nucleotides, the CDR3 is TGCGCCAGCGGTACAGGGGGGAATGAAAAACTGTTTTTT. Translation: CASGTGGNEKLFF.